The 3 T cell receptor beta chains given below trace back to one sample, sequenced in a study of blood T cells in healthy people across ages. A sample-barcoded 5' primer and a J-beta primer mix were used in a second PCR of roughly 7 to 11 cycles. One entry per CDR3 protein, called by TCRdb with MiXCR from the 5' RACE reads. The table includes approximately 790,000 distinct CDR3 sequences, approximately 67% detected once. The sequenced material came from blood. Source of these receptors: a man aged 25 to 40 in good health.

V usage is TRBV6-5 and J usage is TRBJ2-1; 8 bases are a match to TRBD2. Unmatched junction bases numbered 17, after V lost 2 bases and J lost 8 bases. This CDR3 region has 18 residues. Germline V gives CDR1 MNHEY, CDR2 SVGAGI. The CDR3 DNA reads TGTGCCAGCAGTTACATCTCGACTAGCGAGGGGCCTCGCGATGAGCAGTTCTTC. Protein sequence: CASSYISTSEGPRDEQFF.

The V gene is TRBV27, the J gene TRBJ2-7; 9 bases align to TRBD1. Germline CDR1 MNHEY, CDR2 SMNVEV (reference sequence). J lost 2 bases, V lost 0 bases, and 2 bases had no gene match. CDR3 length: 15 amino acids. As DNA, the CDR3 is TGTGCCAGCAGTTTATCACGGGACAGGGCCTACGAGCAGTACTTC. Its protein product is CASSLSRDRAYEQYF.

This clonotype was picked up a small number of times. V gene TRBV6-2 or TRBV6-3 combines with J gene TRBJ2-7; D may be TRBD1 (6 bases). Per germline, CDR1 MNHEY and CDR2 SVGEGT. This CDR3 has 13 amino acids. With 7 bases removed from V and 0 bases from J, the gap between germline ends came to 10 bases. The CDR3 is CASNGQNSYEQYF. The DNA of the CDR3 is TGTGCCAGCAATGGACAGAACTCCTACGAGCAGTACTTC.